The 10 T cell receptor beta chains below were found in one sample sequenced in a study of cytomegalovirus exposure and HLA in healthy donors. The table came from immunoSEQ multiplex PCR; TCRdb's copy has only in-frame clones and leaves some out. The sample comprises 150,000 to 200,000 clones, roughly 83% of which are singletons, and roughly 10% rests with the top ten. Sequences were obtained from PBMCs. Receptor source: a man aged 30 to 39 in good health and CMV-seropositive.

The chain employs TRBV7-9 and TRBJ1-1; 8 bases fit TRBD1. The CDR3 consists of 14 residues. Germline V gene sequence: CDR1 SEHNR, CDR2 FQNEAQ (reference sequence). The V gene end was trimmed by 6 bases and the J gene end by 2 bases; junction bases not matched to a gene: 5. This chain's CDR3 is CASRGQGPNTEAFF. CDR3 DNA: TGTGCCAGCAGAGGACAGGGCCCAAACACTGAAGCTTTCTTT.

V usage is TRBV5-1 and J usage is TRBJ1-3; 7 bases line up with TRBD1. The germline V gene encodes CDR1 SGHRS and CDR2 YFSETQ. This CDR3 is 16 amino acids long. J was trimmed by 0 bases and V by 4 bases; bases with no gene match: 7. CDR3: CASSEGQVYSGNTIYF. CDR3 bases: TGCGCCAGCAGCGAAGGACAGGTTTACTCTGGAAACACCATATATTTT.

V gene TRBV7-2 combines with J gene TRBJ1-5, with 8 positions matching TRBD1. Germline V gene data show CDR1 as SGHTA and CDR2 as FQGNSA. This CDR3 has 16 amino acids. V shed 1 base, J shed 7 bases, and the junction held 9 bases outside the gene matches. CDR3 nucleotides: TGTGCCAGCAGCTTAGTTGGGCAGGGGGCGGGGCAGCCCCAGCATTTT. Encoded protein: CASSLVGQGAGQPQHF.

This sequence joins TRBV9 and TRBJ2-7, with 8 bases identical to TRBD2. The CDR3 consists of 16 residues. V shed 0 bases, J shed 0 bases, and the junction held 5 bases outside the gene matches. Germline CDR1 SGDLS, CDR2 YYNGEE. The CDR3 sequence: CASSVDPGGSSYEQYF. The CDR3 coding sequence is TGTGCCAGCAGCGTAGACCCGGGGGGGTCCTCCTACGAGCAGTACTTC. Using reference TRBV9 and TRBJ2-7 for the parts outside the CDR3, the full variable domain is DSGVTQTPKHLITATGQRVTLRCSPRSGDLSVYWYQQSLDQGLQFLIQYYNGEERAKGNILERFSAQQFPDLHSELNLSSLELGDSALYFCASSVDPGGSSYEQYFGPGTRLTVT.

The chain combines TRBV15 with TRBJ2-4, with 7 positions matching TRBD1. Germline trimming cut 6 bases from V and 6 bases from J; bases unmatched to any gene: 5. Germline V lookup: CDR1 LNHNV, CDR2 YYDKDF (reference sequence). CDR3 length: 13 amino acids. The chain's CDR3 is CATRPRGSNIQYF. The CDR3 region has the DNA TGTGCCACCAGACCCAGGGGGTCAAACATTCAGTACTTC.

CDR3 region: CASTSSQGKGNTIYF. CDR3 DNA sequence: TGTGCCAGTACCTCCTCTCAGGGGAAGGGGAACACCATATATTTT. The chain employs TRBV19 and TRBJ1-3; D is perhaps TRBD1 (6 bases). From germline, CDR1 is LNHDA and CDR2 SQIVND (reference sequence). The CDR3 runs 15 residues. Between the trimmed V and J ends, which lost 7 bases and 7 bases, there was a span of 20 bases. The variable domain in full, completed from reference TRBV19 and TRBJ1-3, reads DGGITQSPKYLFRKEGQNVTLSCEQNLNHDAMYWYRQDPGQGLRLIYYSQIVNDFQKGDIAEGYSVSREKKESFPLTVTSAQKNPTAFYLCASTSSQGKGNTIYFGEGSWLTVV.

This clone was observed a single time. The V gene is TRBV7-3, the J gene TRBJ1-2, with D maybe TRBD1 (5 bases). Germline V gene lookup returns CDR1 SGHTA and CDR2 FQGTGA. The CDR3 length is 15 residues. V lost 5 bases and J 0 bases, leaving 13 bases between the germline ends. The CDR3 loop is CASSPFGGSNYGYTF. The CDR3 DNA reads TGTGCCAGCAGCCCGTTTGGGGGGTCTAACTATGGCTACACCTTC.

This chain joins TRBV18 and TRBJ2-2; the D gene is possibly TRBD1 (6 bases). The CDR3 runs to 17 residues. Trimming removed 0 bases at V and 1 base at J, with 12 bases between. Germline-derived CDR1 and CDR2 are KGHSH and LQKENI. The CDR3 protein is CASSPPGQGLNTGELFF. The DNA for the CDR3 is TGTGCCAGCTCACCACCGGGGCAGGGGTTGAACACCGGGGAGCTGTTTTTT.

The V call is TRBV6-1, the J call TRBJ2-7, with D tentatively TRBD2 (5 bases). Trimming took 4 bases from V and 5 from J, leaving 6 bases between them. Germline CDR1 MNHNS, CDR2 SASEGT. The CDR3 is 11 amino acids. In nucleotides, the CDR3 is TGTGCCAGCAGTGGAGGGAACGAGCAGTACTTC. This sequence encodes CASSGGNEQYF.

The chain recombines TRBV19 with TRBJ2-5, with D possibly being TRBD1 (5 bases). The V gene lost 5 bases and the J gene lost 0 bases, with 13 bases spanning the gap. Looked up from germline, CDR1 is LNHDA and CDR2 is SQIVND (reference sequence). The CDR3 runs to 15 residues. CDR3 in DNA: TGTGCCAGTAGTGCCCTCAAGGGGCACCAAGAGACCCAGTACTTC. Translated, it gives CASSALKGHQETQYF.